This T cell receptor beta chain was captured by sequencing in a study of relationships among human T cell subsets. Anti-CD45RO beads selected memory T cells out of the CD45RA-negative fraction. TCR alpha and beta CDR3s were amplified from mRNA by semiquantitative ARM-PCR. ARM-PCR used tagged nested gene-specific primers, then communal superprimers for exponential amplification. From the multiplex PCR reads, TCRdb called clonotypes with MiXCR, one entry per CDR3 protein. Of 7,000 to 9,500 distinct CDR3 sequences detected, roughly 55% appear once; the ten largest clones hold roughly 5.6%. Details on this clonotype: Its antigen remains unidentified.

The CDR3 consists of 16 residues. V lost 0 bases, J lost 0 bases, and 6 bases stayed unmatched. CDR1 is DFQATT and CDR2 is SNEGSKA in the germline V gene (reference sequence). Overall study findings and caveats: Regulatory and Th2 subsets had few clones over 100 reads, unlike CD8+ cytotoxic cells.

Sequencing input: memory T cells sorted from blood. This chain joins TRBV20-1 and TRBJ2-7; 9 bases are a match to TRBD2. This receptor was identified in a man aged 35-49 years in good health. The CDR3 DNA sequence: TGCAGTGCTAGAGATCAGGGTAGCGGGGGCTCCTACGAGCAGTACTTC. This sequence encodes CSARDQGSGGSYEQYF.